The 11 T cell receptor beta chains below come from one sample, sequenced in a study of T-cell memory formation after mild COVID-19. TCRdb passed the 5' RACE reads through MiXCR, listing each CDR3 protein once. The table includes 350,000 to 500,000 distinct CDR3 sequences, 20% detected once. Sequenced sample: PBMCs or a T cell subset sorted from them (not recorded which). Receptors were obtained from an adult woman who had mild COVID-19 (a few samples of this study predate the infection). Cell type and time point are not known.

Many counts were recorded for this clonotype. The chain has TRBV12-3 or TRBV12-4 and TRBJ2-1; D is unresolved. The CDR3 length is 13 residues. With 3 bases removed from V and 4 bases from J, the gap between germline ends came to 7 bases. The CDR3 sequence is CASSLGEYNEQFF. DNA of the CDR3: TGTGCCAGCAGTTTGGGCGAGTACAATGAGCAGTTCTTC.

The rearrangement links TRBV6-1 to TRBJ2-3, with D perhaps matching TRBD2 (7 bases). Germline-derived CDR1 and CDR2 are MNHNS and SASEGT. The CDR3 is 17 residues long. The ends were cut back, 8 bases at V and 5 bases at J, with 26 bases in the middle. In DNA form, the CDR3 reads TGTGCCAGCCGCAACCTCTGGGAGGGGGGGCAGGTAGATACGCAGTATTTT. Encoded protein: CASRNLWEGGQVDTQYF.

This clonotype was counted a few times. The chain links TRBV18 to TRBJ2-7; 8 bases fit TRBD1. Germline loops: CDR1 KGHSH, CDR2 LQKENI. The CDR3 length is 15 residues. With 4 bases clipped from V and 3 bases from J, the junction kept 8 bases outside the gene matches. The CDR3 region has the DNA TGTGCCAGCTCACGCGACAGGGGTAGAAACTACGAGCAGTACTTC. This codes for CASSRDRGRNYEQYF.

The J gene is TRBJ1-1, the V gene TRBV6-5; D gene uncertain. The germline V gene has CDR1 MNHEY and CDR2 SVGAGI. The CDR3 spans 14 residues. The ends were cut back, 6 bases at V and 1 base at J, with 12 bases in the middle. This CDR3 is CASRITSGNTEAFF. CDR3 DNA sequence: TGTGCCAGCAGAATAACGTCAGGGAACACTGAAGCTTTCTTT.

This clonotype was counted a few times. J is TRBJ1-2 and V is TRBV3-1; tentatively, D is TRBD1 (5 bases). The ends were cut back, 4 bases at V and 4 bases at J, with 16 bases in the middle. The CDR3 length is 15 residues. From germline, CDR1 is LGHDT and CDR2 YNNKEL (reference sequence). The DNA for the CDR3 is TGTGCCAGCAGCCCCCCGGGGACGAGAGGCTATGGCTACACCTTC. Its protein is CASSPPGTRGYGYTF.

This chain connects TRBV20-1 to TRBJ2-3; D may be TRBD1 or TRBD2 (5 bases each). CDR1 is DFQATT and CDR2 is SNEGSKA in the germline V gene (reference sequence). This CDR3 is 13 amino acids long. V lost 5 bases and J lost 2, with 11 bases in between. The CDR3 bases are TGCAGTGCTTGGGACGGGAACACAGATACGCAGTATTTT. It translates to CSAWDGNTDTQYF.

This clonotype was seen a few times. This chain connects TRBV19 to TRBJ2-7, with 7 bases aligning to TRBD1. The V gene's germline CDR1 is LNHDA and CDR2 SQIVND (reference sequence). The junction had 8 bases not matched to a gene; V was cut back by 6 bases and J by 3 bases. CDR3 length: 14 residues. The CDR3 is CASSYDRAGYEQYF. The CDR3 region has the DNA TGTGCCAGTAGCTACGACAGGGCTGGCTACGAGCAGTACTTC.

The rearrangement joins TRBV9 to TRBJ2-7; D remains unclear. Trimming pared 2 bases from V and 3 bases from J, leaving 12 bases between. The CDR3 consists of 14 residues. CDR1 is SGDLS, CDR2 YYNGEE, per germline. The CDR3 DNA reads as TGTGCCAGCAGCGTGGGCGTATTGGGCTACGAGCAGTACTTC. This translates into CASSVGVLGYEQYF.

The rearrangement uses TRBV7-9 and TRBJ2-3, with D possibly TRBD2 on 6 matching bases. Trimming pared 5 bases from V and 0 bases from J, leaving 15 bases between. Germline V CDR1 and CDR2: SEHNR, FQNEAQ (reference sequence). The CDR3 is 16 residues long. CDR3 region: CASSLPPGVSTDTQYF. The CDR3, as DNA: TGTGCCAGCAGCCTACCCCCGGGGGTGAGCACAGATACGCAGTATTTT.

This sequence joins TRBV20-1 and TRBJ1-3; 7 bases align to TRBD1. Germline CDR1 is DFQATT and CDR2 is SNEGSKA (reference sequence). J gave up 4 bases and V 5 bases, and 11 bases lay outside the gene matches. The CDR3 is made up of 15 amino acids. CDR3 protein: CSARLVGDRGNTIYF. The DNA of the CDR3 is TGCAGTGCTCGACTGGTGGGGGACAGAGGAAACACCATATATTTT.

This clonotype was detected only a few times. The V call is TRBV27, the J call TRBJ2-1, with TRBD1 as a possible D gene (5 bases). The CDR3 loop spans 14 amino acids. Germline CDR1 MNHEY, CDR2 SMNVEV (reference sequence). V was cut by 5 bases and J by 10 bases, with 18 bases left in between. For the CDR3, the DNA is TGTGCCAGCAGTCCGGACACTGTTACGGAAGAGCAGTTCTTC. This encodes CASSPDTVTEEQFF.